What follows are 14 T cell receptor beta chains derived from one specimen sequenced in a study of CD8+ T cells in alopecia areata. The treatment is: oral pan-JAK inhibitor, 5-10 mg twice daily. cDNA serving as the sequencing template came from extracted, reverse transcribed RNA. The table came from immunoSEQ multiplex PCR; TCRdb's copy has only in-frame clones and leaves some out. Of roughly 120,000 clones in the sample, around 53% were seen once. The sample in question was CD8+ T cells sorted from blood, obtained at week 24, from a patient treated with tofacitinib. All receptors derive from a human donor with alopecia areata.

V usage is TRBV6-5 and J usage is TRBJ1-1; 7 bases are a match to TRBD1. The CDR3 has 12 amino acids. CDR1 is MNHEY and CDR2 is SVGAGI in the germline V gene. Trimming took 10 bases from V and 5 from J; bases not matched to a gene: 7. The CDR3 sequence: CATLQGPTEAFF. The CDR3 DNA reads as TGTGCCACTTTACAGGGGCCAACTGAAGCTTTCTTT.

The chain uses TRBV4-3 and TRBJ2-7; either TRBD1 or TRBD2 may fit D (5 bases each). This CDR3 contains 15 residues. Trimming pared 0 bases from V and 3 bases from J, leaving 12 bases between. Germline V gives CDR1 LGHNA, CDR2 YSLEER. The DNA of the CDR3 is TGCGCCAGCAGCCAAGATTGGGACGGGAACTACGAGCAGTACTTC. It codes for CASSQDWDGNYEQYF.

V gene TRBV5-6 combines with J gene TRBJ2-3; no clear D. Trimming took 3 bases from V and 6 from J, leaving 17 bases between them. CDR1 is SGHDT, CDR2 YYEEEE, per germline. This CDR3 has 15 amino acids. CDR3 in amino acids: CASSSLSASWDTQYF. The CDR3 DNA follows: TGTGCCAGCAGCTCCTTATCAGCGAGCTGGGATACGCAGTATTTT.

This clone was counted between two and nine times. The rearrangement links TRBV13 to TRBJ2-7; D may correspond to TRBD1 or TRBD2 (5 bases each). Germline CDR1 and CDR2: PRHDT and FYEKMQ (reference sequence). Trimming removed 1 base from V and 6 bases from J, with 19 bases in between. The CDR3 covers 16 residues. The DNA for the CDR3 is TGTGCCAGCAGCTTAGCCCCCCGACGAGGGGTCGGCGAGCAGTACTTC. It encodes CASSLAPRRGVGEQYF.

The table lists this clone with many counts. This chain's CDR3 is CASSLVMGGSGNTIYF. CDR3 nucleotides: TGCGCCAGCAGCTTGGTAATGGGCGGCTCTGGAAACACCATATATTTT. V and J are TRBV5-1 and TRBJ1-3, with unresolved D. The V end lost 0 bases, the J end lost 0 bases, and 10 bases lay between the germline ends. CDR3 size: 16 residues. The germline V gene encodes CDR1 SGHRS and CDR2 YFSETQ.

This clone was detected ten times or more. The V gene is TRBV15, the J gene TRBJ1-6; D gene ambiguous. Germline V lookup: CDR1 LNHNV, CDR2 YYDKDF (reference sequence). Trimming removed 0 bases from V and 9 bases from J, with 12 bases in between. The CDR3 sequence is 15 residues long. In DNA, the CDR3 is TGTGCCACCAGCAGAGATGTTGGTGGAAGTTCACCCCTCCACTTT. The encoded protein is CATSRDVGGSSPLHF.

CDR3 residues: CASSLSNNYGYTF. CDR3 sequence (DNA): TGTGCCAGCAGCTTATCAAACAACTATGGCTACACCTTC. V usage is TRBV7-9 and J usage is TRBJ1-2; D is undetermined. The germline V gene encodes CDR1 SEHNR and CDR2 FQNEAQ (reference sequence). Trimming stripped 2 bases from V and 2 bases from J, with 6 bases between. CDR3 length: 13 residues.

This sequence joins TRBV29-1 and TRBJ2-5, with 10 bases identical to TRBD1. After removal of 1 base from V and 1 base from J, the junction contained 3 bases not matched to a gene. The CDR3 totals 15 residues. Germline V gene data show CDR1 as SQVTM and CDR2 as ANQGSEA. Here the CDR3 DNA reads TGCAGCGTTGAAGGGGGACAGGGGTTCCAAGAGACCCAGTACTTC. This encodes CSVEGGQGFQETQYF.

This clone was picked up one time. This chain connects TRBV7-6 to TRBJ2-7; D unresolved. CDR1 SGHVS and CDR2 FNYEAQ come from the germline V gene. Between the trimmed V and J ends, which lost 1 base and 0 bases, there was a span of 7 bases. CDR3 length: 14 amino acids. The CDR3 spells CASSLGASSYEQYF. The DNA of the CDR3 is TGTGCCAGCAGCTTAGGTGCCAGCTCCTACGAGCAGTACTTC. The entire variable domain, with the rest obtained from reference TRBV7-6 and TRBJ2-7, is as follows: GAGVSQSPRYKVTKRGQDVALRCDPISGHVSLYWYRQALGQGPEFLTYFNYEAQQDKSGLPNDRFSAERPEGSISTLTIQRTEQRDSAMYRCASSLGASSYEQYFGPGTRLTVT.

This chain joins TRBV18 and TRBJ2-2; D gene ambiguous. Trimming took 3 bases from V and 0 from J, leaving 17 bases between them. This CDR3 contains 18 residues. In germline, CDR1 is KGHSH, CDR2 LQKENI. The CDR3 protein is CASSPLTEGRANTGELFF. CDR3 bases: TGTGCCAGCTCACCCCTAACCGAAGGCCGGGCGAACACCGGGGAGCTGTTTTTT.

This rearrangement joins TRBV19 to TRBJ2-3; 7 bases are shared with TRBD2. Germline lookup yields CDR1 LNHDA and CDR2 SQIVND (reference sequence). With V trimmed by 0 bases and J by 1 base, 4 bases remained unmatched. This CDR3 region has 16 residues. The chain's CDR3 is CASSIEPGLRTDTQYF. CDR3 sequence (DNA): TGTGCCAGTAGTATAGAGCCGGGACTACGCACAGATACGCAGTATTTT.

This chain links TRBV25-1 with TRBJ1-2, with D possibly being TRBD1 (5 bases). CDR1 is MGHDK and CDR2 is SYGVNS in the germline V gene. The CDR3 totals 13 residues. V was shortened by 6 bases and J by 6 bases, with 14 bases between the two germline ends. The chain's CDR3 is CASREGRFDGYTF. The CDR3 DNA is TGTGCCAGCAGGGAGGGACGGTTCGATGGCTACACCTTC.

The rearrangement joins TRBV30 to TRBJ2-5, with 9 bases fitting TRBD1. The CDR3 is made up of 15 amino acids. V was pared by 0 bases and J by 1 base, with 3 bases of the junction left unmatched. Germline V lookup: CDR1 GTSNPN, CDR2 SVGIG (reference sequence). CDR3 coding DNA: TGTGCCTGGAGTGTTAGGGACAGGGTCCAAGAGACCCAGTACTTC. Translating gives CAWSVRDRVQETQYF. Combining the CDR3 with reference TRBV30 and TRBJ2-5 gives the whole variable domain SQTIHQWPATLVQPVGSPLSLECTVEGTSNPNLYWYRQAAGRGLQLLFYSVGIGQISSEVPQNLSASRPQDRQFILSSKKLLLSDSGFYLCAWSVRDRVQETQYFGPGTRLLVL.

The chain uses TRBV10-3 and TRBJ1-2; TRBD1 might be the D (5 bases). The CDR3 is 13 residues long. Germline CDR1 and CDR2: ENHRY and SYGVKD. V lost 0 bases and J 12 bases, leaving 14 bases between the germline ends. The CDR3 is CAISESGVEGDTF. The CDR3 DNA reads TGTGCCATCAGTGAGTCGGGGGTTGAGGGAGACACCTTC.